Below, one T cell receptor beta chain is given with its context. No antigen is known for it. The sample comes from a study of T cells in Graves' hyperthyroidism and ophthalmopathy. Patients were aged 18 to 65, had disease duration under 2 months, and had newly diagnosed hyperthyroidism. The CDR3 spans 13 residues. Germline CDR1 is MGHDK and CDR2 is SYGVNS. V was clipped by 4 bases and J by 3 bases, with 9 bases between them. Study-wide points: Most clonotypes expanded in the thyroid (above 0.001) were also present in blood.

What was amplified from RNA transcripts were TCR beta CDR3 regions. HTBI primers drove first-round RT-PCR of the TCR CDR3. TCRdb re-called the multiplex PCR reads with MiXCR, one entry per CDR3 protein. The top ten hold around 27% of the sample, which has roughly 170,000 distinct CDR3 sequences, approximately 17% seen once. The TCR sequence derives from a woman in her forties or fifties with Graves' hyperthyroidism. The chain joins TRBV25-1 to TRBJ1-2, with D uncertain. The material sequenced was blood. The CDR3 is CASSGGIYYGYTF. CDR3 bases: TGTGCCAGCAGTGGAGGTATCTACTATGGCTACACCTTC.